This T cell receptor beta chain was documented in a study of CD8 T cells in ankylosing spondylitis listed by TCRdb under 2017. The study in broad terms: T cell receptor beta repertoires were profiled in healthy donors and ankylosing spondylitis patients so that disease-linked TCR variants could be found. The whole study cohort included roughly 110 healthy donors and over 20 ankylosing spondylitis patients. Peripheral blood was sampled, and synovial fluid was also collected from ankylosing spondylitis patients. Study-wide findings and limitations: A CD8+ phenotype was shown by the disease-linked clones, which were found at relatively low frequencies in peripheral blood. Blood from ankylosing spondylitis patients appeared to be characterized by a TCR beta motif composed of several highly homologous amino acid variants. Some TCR beta motif variants had previously been reported in synovial fluid and blood of reactive arthritis patients, which suggested common disease-initiation mechanisms. According to the report, matched synovial fluid samples from ankylosing spondylitis patients were significantly enriched for the disease-linked clones.

Sequencing used an Illumina HiSeq 2500. Quantitative 5'-RACE with molecular barcodes was the method used to prepare the TCR beta libraries. As for how the authors treated the data: A new computational method, built on a probabilistic model of VDJ rearrangement, was used to identify disease-linked TCR variants. Clones were called with MiXCR by TCRdb after fastp trimmed the public reads at Q25, and only in-frame beta chains were retained. CDR3 protein sequences are deduplicated, and each keeps its most common genes and DNA. The V and J calls here are based on TCRdb, not the publication. Here the sample has about 130,000 distinct CDR3 sequences; roughly 13% occur a single time. The leading ten clones occupy about 3% of the sample. This clonotype has only a few counts. The clone's antigen remains unknown. Per-base qualities were not stored, and no clone one base away is much larger. Trimming accounts for 5 bases at V and 1 base at J, while the number of junction bases matched to no gene is 4. The CDR3 spans 14 residues, from the cysteine through the phenylalanine. The sequence is cut down to CDR3 DNA, 42 bases in frame from base 1. Per the germline V gene (reference sequence), SEHNR is the CDR1 and FQNEAQ is the CDR2.

Source material: blood, either unsorted or a sorted T cell fraction (not recorded which). The chain joins TRBV7-9 to TRBJ1-1; TRBD1 agrees with 7 junctional bases. The TCR was taken from a female donor with ankylosing spondylitis or in good health (not recorded which). CDR3 loop: CASSVGTENTEAFF. The DNA sequence reads TGTGCCAGCAGCGTAGGGACAGAGAACACTGAAGCTTTCTTT.